This T cell receptor (beta chain) stems from a study of identical twins. CDR1 and CDR2 (germline): DFQATT, SNEGSKA (reference sequence). This CDR3 has 15 amino acids. J gave up 8 bases and V 0 bases, and 7 bases lay outside the gene matches. TCRdb independently ran MiXCR on the 5' RACE reads; one entry per CDR3 protein. This sample has approximately 680,000 distinct CDR3 sequences, with roughly 7.2% found just once. This clonotype turned up a few times. These records were also assigned to another study, of yellow fever vaccine responses in identical twins.

The sample taken for sequencing was PBMCs. The sequence came from a woman between 18 and 29 years old in good health. J is TRBJ1-6 and V is TRBV20-1, with 7 bases identical to TRBD1. This chain's CDR3 is CSARDRTGGDSPLHF. In DNA form, the CDR3 reads TGCAGTGCTAGAGATAGGACAGGTGGAGATTCACCCCTCCACTTT.